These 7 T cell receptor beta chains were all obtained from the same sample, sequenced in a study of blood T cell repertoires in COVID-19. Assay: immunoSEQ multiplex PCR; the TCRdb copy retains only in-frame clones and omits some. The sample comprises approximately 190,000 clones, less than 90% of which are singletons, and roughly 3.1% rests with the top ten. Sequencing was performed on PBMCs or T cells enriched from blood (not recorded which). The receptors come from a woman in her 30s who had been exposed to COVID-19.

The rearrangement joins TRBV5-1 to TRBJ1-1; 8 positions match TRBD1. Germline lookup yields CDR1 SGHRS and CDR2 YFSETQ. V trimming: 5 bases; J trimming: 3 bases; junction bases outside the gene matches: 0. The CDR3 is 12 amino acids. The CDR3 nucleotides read TGCGCCAGCAGGGACAGGGACACTGAAGCTTTCTTT. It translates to CASRDRDTEAFF.

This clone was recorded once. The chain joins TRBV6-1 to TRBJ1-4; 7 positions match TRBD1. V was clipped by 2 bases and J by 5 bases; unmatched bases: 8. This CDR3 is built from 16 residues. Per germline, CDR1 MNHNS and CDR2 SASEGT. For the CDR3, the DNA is TGTGCCAGCAGTGAAACGAACGACAGGGAGAATGAAAAACTGTTTTTT. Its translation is CASSETNDRENEKLFF.

The CDR3 loop reads CAASGVAGHTQYF. CDR3 coding DNA: TGTGCCGCATCGGGGGTAGCGGGGCATACGCAGTATTTT. V is TRBV2 and J is TRBJ2-3, with TRBD2 matching 8 bases. V gave up 11 bases and J gave up 7 bases; unmatched junction bases: 11. The length of the CDR3 is 13 residues. Germline V gives CDR1 SNHLY, CDR2 FYNNEI.

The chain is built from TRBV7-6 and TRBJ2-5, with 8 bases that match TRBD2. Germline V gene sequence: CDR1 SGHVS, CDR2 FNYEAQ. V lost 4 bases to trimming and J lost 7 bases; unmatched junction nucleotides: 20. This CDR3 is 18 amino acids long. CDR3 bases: TGTGCCAGCAGCTCCAGGGCGTGGGCGGGGGGACCAAGGGGGACCCAGTACTTC. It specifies CASSSRAWAGGPRGTQYF. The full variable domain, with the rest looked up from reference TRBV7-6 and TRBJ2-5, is GAGVSQSPRYKVTKRGQDVALRCDPISGHVSLYWYRQALGQGPEFLTYFNYEAQQDKSGLPNDRFSAERPEGSISTLTIQRTEQRDSAMYRCASSSRAWAGGPRGTQYFGPGTRLLVL.

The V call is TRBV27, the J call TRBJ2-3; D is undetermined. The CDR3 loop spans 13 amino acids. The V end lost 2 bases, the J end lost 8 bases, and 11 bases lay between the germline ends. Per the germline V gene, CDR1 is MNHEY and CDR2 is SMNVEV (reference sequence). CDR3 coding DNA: TGTGCCAGCAGTTTAACCGGTCTCGGTACGCAGTATTTT. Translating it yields CASSLTGLGTQYF.

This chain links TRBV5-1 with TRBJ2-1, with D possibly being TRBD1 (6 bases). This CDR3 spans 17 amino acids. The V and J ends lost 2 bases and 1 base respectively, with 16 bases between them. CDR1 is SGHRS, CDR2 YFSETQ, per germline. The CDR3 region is CASSFRQARESYNEQFF. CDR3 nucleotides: TGCGCCAGCAGCTTCAGACAGGCTAGGGAATCCTACAATGAGCAGTTCTTC.

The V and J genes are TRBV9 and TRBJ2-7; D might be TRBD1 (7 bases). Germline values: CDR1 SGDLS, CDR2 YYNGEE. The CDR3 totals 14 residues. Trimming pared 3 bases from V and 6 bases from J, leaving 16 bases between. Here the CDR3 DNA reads TGTGCCAGCAGCGCGGGAGACAGGGTTGGCGAGCAGTACTTC. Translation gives CASSAGDRVGEQYF.